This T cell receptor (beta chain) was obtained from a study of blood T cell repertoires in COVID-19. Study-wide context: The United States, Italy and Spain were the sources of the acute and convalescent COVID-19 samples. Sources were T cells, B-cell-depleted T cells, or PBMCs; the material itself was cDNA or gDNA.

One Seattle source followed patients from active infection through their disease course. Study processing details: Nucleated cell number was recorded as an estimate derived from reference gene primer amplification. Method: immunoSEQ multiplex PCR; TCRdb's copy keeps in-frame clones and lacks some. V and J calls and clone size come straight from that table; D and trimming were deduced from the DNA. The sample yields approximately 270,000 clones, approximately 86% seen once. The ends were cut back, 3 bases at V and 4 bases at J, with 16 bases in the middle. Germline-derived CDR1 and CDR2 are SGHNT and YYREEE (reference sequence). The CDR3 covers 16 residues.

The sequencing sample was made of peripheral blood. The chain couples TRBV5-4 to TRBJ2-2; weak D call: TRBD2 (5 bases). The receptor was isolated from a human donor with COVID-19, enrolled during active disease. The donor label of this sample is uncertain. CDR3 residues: CASSSSLRTVTGELFF. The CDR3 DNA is TGTGCCAGCAGCTCCTCCCTTAGGACTGTCACCGGGGAGCTGTTTTTT.